This record looks at one T cell receptor (beta chain) sequence and its context. Its antigen has not been determined. Base qualities are missing; no much larger clone stands one base away. Relative to germline, V is missing 5 bases and J is missing 8 bases, with 14 bases of the junction outside any gene match. The germline V gene (reference sequence) sets CDR1 to MNHEY and CDR2 to SMNVEV. From the cysteine through the phenylalanine, the CDR3 covers 15 amino acids. This entry keeps only the CDR3 DNA: 45 bases, framed from base 1. This sample stems from a study of blood T cell repertoires in COVID-19 (dated by TCRdb to the early 2020s). Broadly, across the study: Collaborator samples came from the United States, Italy and Spain and covered acute and convalescent phases of COVID-19. The prospective study material was composed of cDNA or gDNA derived from T cells, B-cell-depleted T cells, or PBMCs. Deeply sampled blood TCRbeta repertoires from subjects exposed to, actively infected with, or recovered from COVID-19 were included in the dataset. The repertoires were released in a freely available public database intended as a resource for research on the immune response to SARS-CoV-2. Samples were obtained from the ongoing ImmuneRACE study (first 160 participants) and from about 1,300 subjects provided by 6 global collaborators. The sample metadata nearly always contained a de-identified subject ID, COVID-19 status, age in years and sex. Where available, HLA class I and class II types were taken from metadata supplied by the sample provider and were not determined by assay-based typing.

Study-level results and caveats: Clinical and demographic metadata were provided uncurated, with the amount varying by source and participant.

Whole blood was collected in K2EDTA tubes by collaborating institutions according to the institutions' own protocols. Collaborator samples were shipped for TCRbeta analysis as frozen whole blood, isolated PBMCs, or DNA extracted from either sample type. The immunoSEQ Assay, a bias-controlled multiplex PCR, was used to amplify TCRbeta CDR3 regions from genomic DNA. As for how the authors treated the data: Nucleated cell counts per sample were estimated from amplification of reference gene primers within the assay. To quantify the absolute abundance of each unique TCRbeta CDR3 rearrangement, sequence reads were collapsed and filtered. For each sample, productive Simpson clonality was calculated as the square root of Simpson's diversity index over productive rearrangements. TCRdb's version of the immuneACCESS table is confined to in-frame rearrangements and falls short of the full clone set. An unresolved V gene accounts for under half of the shortfall where checked; the remainder is of unknown origin. Clone size and V and J calls were adopted from that table, with D and trimming inferred from the DNA. In this sample the table shows about 230,000 clones, about 80% of which occur a single time. The leading ten clones occupy approximately 7.4% of the sample.

The chain couples TRBV27 to TRBJ1-2, with 7 middle bases fitting TRBD1. The sequenced sample consisted of peripheral blood. The sequence derives from a woman in her fifties or sixties with acute or convalescent COVID-19. The CDR3 is CASSPLTGRVEGYTF. The DNA is TGTGCCAGCAGTCCGTTGACAGGGCGGGTCGAAGGCTACACCTTC.